This TCR beta chain was profiled in a study of blood T cell repertoires in COVID-19. Across the whole study: In Cohort 3, a recovered donor had either two negative PCRs, clearance, or symptom resolution. The analysed material was cDNA or gDNA that came from T cells, B-cell-depleted T cells, or PBMCs.

The CDR3 totals 16 residues. CDR1 and CDR2 from the germline V gene are SGHRS and YFSETQ. V trimming: 0 bases; J trimming: 0 bases; junction bases outside the gene matches: 1. Libraries were prepared by immunoSEQ multiplex PCR; TCRdb keeps only in-frame clonotypes and omits some of them. The repertoire holds roughly 150,000 clones, approximately 80% seen once, with 3.9% in the top ten. The sample consisted of PBMCs or T cells enriched from blood (not recorded which). This TCR was sampled from a man in his forties or fifties in a cohort exposed to, infected with or recovered from COVID-19 (not recorded which). The chain carries TRBV5-1 and TRBJ2-3; 10 bases align to TRBD2. Written as DNA, the CDR3 is TGCGCCAGCAGCTTGGGAGCGGGAGGGAGCACAGATACGCAGTATTTT. Translating gives CASSLGAGGSTDTQYF.